This T cell receptor (beta chain) was observed in a study of CD8 T cells in ankylosing spondylitis. Molecular-barcoded quantitative 5'-RACE produced these TCR beta libraries. TCRdb reprocessed the 5' RACE reads with MiXCR, giving one entry per CDR3 protein. In the table there are around 890,000 distinct CDR3 sequences, about 12% of which are singletons. The V segment lost 6 bases and the J segment 4 bases; nucleotides outside the gene matches: 13. The CDR3 sequence is 16 residues long. Germline CDR1 DFQATT, CDR2 SNEGSKA (reference sequence). This clonotype was observed at least ten times. Its antigen is not identified. Study observations and caveats: Enrichment of disease-linked clones was reportedly significant in matched ankylosing spondylitis synovial fluid. One TCR beta motif, made up of under ten highly homologous variants, appeared characteristic of ankylosing spondylitis blood.

This sequence joins TRBV20-1 and TRBJ2-1; 9 nucleotides match TRBD2. This TCR was sampled from a male donor with ankylosing spondylitis. Sequencing was performed on blood, either unsorted or a sorted T cell fraction (not recorded which). The CDR3 reads CSAVSLGTSSYNEQFF. The CDR3 DNA is TGCAGTGCCGTATCCCTGGGGACTAGCTCTTACAATGAGCAGTTCTTC.